This TCR beta chain originates from a study of blood T cell repertoires in COVID-19. Study overall: From T cells, B-cell-depleted T cells, or PBMCs came the material, which was cDNA or gDNA.

V lost 6 bases and J lost 7; bases outside the gene matches: 3. The germline V gene has CDR1 SEHNR and CDR2 FQNEAQ (reference sequence). The CDR3 covers 14 residues. Each participant's cohort was designated according to participant-reported clinical history. Original analysis: It was from reference gene primer amplification that nucleated cell counts were estimated. The method was immunoSEQ multiplex PCR; TCRdb's version includes in-frame clones alone and lacks a portion of them. V and J calls and clone size are given by that table; D and trimming were obtained from the DNA. The sample includes 270,000 or so clones, 90% seen only once; the top ten take 4.1%.

Sequencing was done on a sample of PBMCs or T cells enriched from blood (not recorded which). This chain links TRBV7-9 with TRBJ1-6; 10 bases align to TRBD1. The sequence derives from a woman in her twenties or thirties with acute COVID-19. Here the CDR3 reads CASRSGQGNSPLHF. The DNA for the CDR3 is TGTGCCAGCAGGTCGGGACAGGGGAATTCACCCCTCCACTTT.